Presented here are 28 T cell receptor beta chains from one specimen sequenced in a study of T-cell reconstitution after alpha-beta-depleted transplantation in children. This sample's TCRbeta library carried unique molecular identifier barcodes. TCRdb fed the PCR reads into MiXCR, producing one record per CDR3 protein. This table holds 530,000 or so distinct CDR3 sequences, roughly 30% found once. The source material was PBMCs, sampled before TCRalphabeta/CD19-depleted stem cell transplant. The receptor set was obtained from a boy under three years old with Wiskott-Aldrich syndrome, due to receive a stem cell transplant.

As DNA, the CDR3 is TGTGCCAGCAGTTACACACAGTCATTCAATCAGCCCCAGCATTTT. It yields the protein CASSYTQSFNQPQHF. The chain combines TRBV6-5 with TRBJ1-5, with unresolved D. The germline gives CDR1 MNHEY, CDR2 SVGAGI. V was cut by 2 bases and J by 3 bases, with 11 bases left in between. This CDR3 contains 15 residues.

This clonotype has more than one count but fewer than ten. This rearrangement joins TRBV7-2 to TRBJ2-5; D tentatively fits TRBD1 or TRBD2 (5 bases each). Trimming removed 5 bases from V and 7 bases from J, with 14 bases in between. CDR3 size: 13 residues. In germline, CDR1 is SGHTA, CDR2 FQGNSA. CDR3 sequence: CASSRGARATQYF. The CDR3 DNA sequence: TGTGCCAGCAGCCGAGGGGCCCGTGCGACCCAGTACTTC.

In this sample, this clonotype turned up a few times. The genes are TRBV6-1 and TRBJ2-5; TRBD2 agrees at 7 bases. The CDR3 loop spans 16 amino acids. The J segment lost 3 bases and the V segment lost 7 bases, leaving 14 bases of the junction unmatched. Germline CDR1 reads MNHNS; CDR2 reads SASEGT. The CDR3 DNA reads TGTGCCAGCAAGCCCCACCCGGGGAGGGCCGAAGAGACCCAGTACTTC. Its translation: CASKPHPGRAEETQYF.

The chain has TRBV6-1 and TRBJ1-3; 9 bases match TRBD1. Germline CDR1 reads MNHNS; CDR2 reads SASEGT. Losses at the gene ends were 6 bases for V and 0 bases for J; bases not matched to a gene: 6. The CDR3 is made up of 16 amino acids. The CDR3: CASRPTGGVSGNTIYF. DNA of the CDR3: TGTGCCAGCAGACCCACAGGGGGCGTCTCTGGAAACACCATATATTTT.

The V and J genes are TRBV25-1 and TRBJ2-7, with D unresolved. The CDR3 loop spans 13 amino acids. The germline V gene encodes CDR1 MGHDK and CDR2 SYGVNS. With 2 bases removed from V and 1 base from J, the gap between germline ends came to 6 bases. As DNA, the CDR3 is TGTGCCAGCAGTGAAGCAGCTTCCTACGAGCAGTACTTC. Its translation is CASSEAASYEQYF.

CDR3 sequence reads: CSVANGGKQETQYF. DNA of the CDR3: TGCAGCGTTGCCAACGGGGGCAAACAGGAGACCCAGTACTTC. V is TRBV29-1 and J is TRBJ2-5; D is tentatively TRBD1 or TRBD2 (6 bases each). Looked up from germline, CDR1 is SQVTM and CDR2 is ANQGSEA. Trimming removed 4 bases at V and 5 bases at J, with 17 bases between. The CDR3 spans 14 residues.

The V gene is TRBV9, the J gene TRBJ2-5; maybe TRBD1 (5 bases). The V gene's germline CDR1 is SGDLS and CDR2 YYNGEE. CDR3 length equals 14 residues. The V end was cut by 2 bases, the J end by 2 bases, with 10 bases between. CDR3 in DNA: TGTGCCAGCAGCGTGGGGCCGGTTCAAGAGACCCAGTACTTC. This encodes CASSVGPVQETQYF.

This clonotype was seen a handful of times. The V gene is TRBV27, the J gene TRBJ1-6; D unclear. V was cut by 7 bases and J by 7 bases, with 14 bases left in between. The V gene's germline CDR1 is MNHEY and CDR2 SMNVEV (reference sequence). This CDR3 contains 14 residues. CDR3 region: CASNPLAMNSPLHF. DNA for the CDR3: TGTGCCAGCAACCCCCTAGCTATGAATTCACCCCTCCACTTT.

The chain employs TRBV9 and TRBJ2-2, with D hard to call. Germline CDR1 is SGDLS and CDR2 is YYNGEE. V lost 4 bases and J 6 bases, leaving 16 bases between the germline ends. The CDR3 runs to 15 residues. The DNA for the CDR3 is TGTGCCAGCAGCTACAGCTTTTTCACACCCGGGGAGCTGTTTTTT. Its translation: CASSYSFFTPGELFF.

This clonotype was seen many times. The chain couples TRBV20-1 to TRBJ2-7; the D is unclear. CDR3 size: 12 residues. The V end lost 6 bases, the J end lost 4 bases, and 13 bases lay between the germline ends. Germline loops: CDR1 DFQATT, CDR2 SNEGSKA (reference sequence). This chain's CDR3 is CSAEQLTYEQYF. CDR3 coding DNA: TGCAGTGCCGAGCAACTCACATACGAGCAGTACTTC.

The chain carries TRBV20-1 and TRBJ2-1; 8 bases line up with TRBD2. Germline lookup yields CDR1 DFQATT and CDR2 SNEGSKA (reference sequence). The length of the CDR3 is 14 residues. V shed 4 bases, J shed 6 bases, and the junction held 8 bases outside the gene matches. Here the CDR3 reads CSATIAGRANEQFF. DNA for the CDR3: TGCAGTGCTACTATAGCGGGACGGGCCAATGAGCAGTTCTTC.

Details on this clonotype: A read error may produce the germline difference seen at one junction end. The rearrangement links TRBV7-9 to TRBJ2-3; D is unresolved. From germline, CDR1 is SEHNR and CDR2 FQNEAQ (reference sequence). The CDR3 spans 15 residues. In DNA, the CDR3 is TGCGCCAGCAGCTTGGTAGCCAGCAGCACAGATACGCAGTATTTT. Protein product: CASSLVASSTDTQYF.

This clonotype turned up a few times. DNA for the CDR3: TGTGCCAGCAGCGCGGACCGGACGCAGTATTTT. Translation gives CASSADRTQYF. The chain uses TRBV13 and TRBJ2-3; no definite D call. This CDR3 is 11 amino acids long. V was trimmed by 5 bases and J by 9 bases, leaving 9 bases between them. Germline V lookup: CDR1 PRHDT, CDR2 FYEKMQ (reference sequence). Complete variable domain (other parts from reference TRBV13 and TRBJ2-3): AAGVIQSPRHLIKEKRETATLKCYPIPRHDTVYWYQQGPGQDPQFLISFYEKMQSDKGSIPDRFSAQQFSDYHSELNMSSLELGDSALYFCASSADRTQYFGPGTRLTVL.

V is TRBV2 and J is TRBJ2-3, with 10 bases that match TRBD2. V gave up 7 bases and J gave up 2 bases; unmatched junction bases: 6. Per germline, CDR1 SNHLY and CDR2 FYNNEI. The CDR3 runs 15 residues. As DNA, the CDR3 is TGTGCCAGCACTAAGACTAGCGGGCCCACAGATACGCAGTATTTT. Translation gives CASTKTSGPTDTQYF.

The chain links TRBV5-1 to TRBJ2-7, with 11 bases matching TRBD1. CDR1 and CDR2 from the germline V gene are SGHRS and YFSETQ. V lost 0 bases, J lost 5 bases, and 4 bases stayed unmatched. The CDR3 is 15 amino acids. CDR3 DNA sequence: TGCGCCAGCAGCTTGGCGGGGACAGGGGGGAACGAGCAGTACTTC. Its translation: CASSLAGTGGNEQYF. Full variable domain (missing parts from reference TRBV5-1 and TRBJ2-7): KAGVTQTPRYLIKTRGQQVTLSCSPISGHRSVSWYQQTPGQGLQFLFEYFSETQRNKGNFPGRFSGRQFSNSRSEMNVSTLELGDSALYLCASSLAGTGGNEQYFGPGTRLTVT.

The V gene is TRBV20-1, the J gene TRBJ2-3; D might be TRBD1 (6 bases). The CDR3 loop spans 15 amino acids. V shed 3 bases and J shed 2 bases, with 15 bases lying between them. Germline CDR1 and CDR2: DFQATT and SNEGSKA (reference sequence). This CDR3 is CSARSPTGHTDTQYF. The CDR3 region has the DNA TGCAGTGCTAGGTCCCCGACAGGACACACAGATACGCAGTATTTT.

The chain employs TRBV5-6 and TRBJ2-1; 10 bases are a match to TRBD2. After removal of 4 bases from V and 0 bases from J, the junction contained 13 bases not matched to a gene. Germline assignment: CDR1 SGHDT and CDR2 YYEEEE. The CDR3 has 19 residues. The DNA of the CDR3 is TGTGCCAGCAGCAGTCCCCTAGCGGGAGTTCGGAGCTCCTACAATGAGCAGTTCTTC. Protein sequence: CASSSPLAGVRSSYNEQFF.

The chain uses TRBV7-2 and TRBJ2-1, with 7 bases lining up with TRBD2. This CDR3 comprises 16 residues. The germline CDR1 and CDR2 sequences are SGHTA and FQGNSA. The V gene end was trimmed by 7 bases and the J gene end by 3 bases; junction bases not matched to a gene: 12. As DNA, the CDR3 is TGTGCCAGCACGAAACAAAGCGGGATTATCTACAATGAGCAGTTCTTC. As protein: CASTKQSGIIYNEQFF. Full variable domain (outside the CDR3, taken from reference TRBV7-2 and TRBJ2-1): GAGVSQSPSNKVTEKGKDVELRCDPISGHTALYWYRQSLGQGLEFLIYFQGNSAPDKSGLPSDRFSAERTGGSVSTLTIQRTQQEDSAVYLCASTKQSGIIYNEQFFGPGTRLTVL.

The chain employs TRBV20-1 and TRBJ2-7, with 7 bases lining up with TRBD2. There are 15 residues in the CDR3. V was clipped by 1 base and J by 1 base; unmatched bases: 7. Germline V lookup: CDR1 DFQATT, CDR2 SNEGSKA (reference sequence). The CDR3 protein is CSARVLNSGSYEQYF. Written as DNA, the CDR3 is TGCAGTGCTAGAGTCCTAAATAGCGGGTCCTACGAGCAGTACTTC.

This clonotype has at least ten counts. This chain joins TRBV27 and TRBJ2-1; 10 bases line up with TRBD2. The CDR3 has 15 amino acids. Germline V lookup: CDR1 MNHEY, CDR2 SMNVEV (reference sequence). With 3 bases clipped from V and 6 bases from J, the junction kept 5 bases outside the gene matches. The CDR3 nucleotides read TGTGCCAGCAGTTTTTTAGCGGGAGGACTCAATGAGCAGTTCTTC. This codes for CASSFLAGGLNEQFF.

The sample holds a few counts of this clonotype. The V call is TRBV29-1, the J call TRBJ1-1; TRBD1 is a possible D gene (5 bases). CDR1 is SQVTM and CDR2 is ANQGSEA in the germline V gene. Trimming left V 6 bases short and J 0 bases short, with 14 bases between. This CDR3 is 14 amino acids long. DNA for the CDR3: TGCAGCGTGGCCGGGACGATGTTGAACACTGAAGCTTTCTTT. This gives the protein CSVAGTMLNTEAFF.

The table lists this clonotype with a few counts. J is TRBJ2-1 and V is TRBV7-9; TRBD2 matches at 8 bases. Trimming removed 8 bases from V and 6 bases from J; junction bases left unmatched: 6. The V gene's germline CDR1 is SEHNR and CDR2 FQNEAQ (reference sequence). The CDR3 is made up of 13 amino acids. CDR3: CASLGRVTNEQFF. The CDR3, as DNA: TGTGCCAGCCTCGGGAGGGTGACCAATGAGCAGTTCTTC.

The table lists this clonotype with a few counts. CDR3 residues: CASSQGVGAEETQYF. In DNA form, the CDR3 reads TGTGCCAGCAGCCAGGGAGTGGGCGCTGAAGAGACCCAGTACTTC. This chain joins TRBV4-2 and TRBJ2-5, with TRBD2 as a possible D gene (5 bases). Germline assignment: CDR1 LGHNA and CDR2 YNFKEQ. CDR3 size: 15 residues. V was cut by 3 bases and J by 3 bases, with 14 bases left in between.

This clonotype has more than one count but fewer than ten. The chain carries TRBV28 and TRBJ1-6; D is unclear. This CDR3 is 16 amino acids long. Germline loops: CDR1 MDHEN, CDR2 SYDVKM. Trimming pared 5 bases from V and 9 bases from J, leaving 20 bases between. The CDR3 loop is CASSAPDGFRGSPLHF. The CDR3 nucleotides are TGTGCCAGCAGTGCCCCCGACGGATTTCGTGGTTCACCCCTCCACTTT.

CDR3 sequence (DNA): TGTGCCAGCAGTGAAGCGTCCGGGTTTCAGCCCCAGCATTTT. Translating gives CASSEASGFQPQHF. This chain uses TRBV2 with TRBJ1-5; D unresolved. CDR1 is SNHLY and CDR2 is FYNNEI in the germline V gene. The CDR3 contains 14 residues. The V and J ends lost 0 bases and 6 bases respectively, with 9 bases between them.

V is TRBV18 and J is TRBJ2-3; a weak D match, TRBD1 (6 bases). CDR1 and CDR2 from the germline V gene are KGHSH and LQKENI. The CDR3 sequence is 13 residues long. V gave up 3 bases and J gave up 13 bases, with 17 bases separating them. The CDR3 nucleotides read TGTGCCAGCTCACCCTGGACAGAGGAAAAGGAGTATTTT. It translates to CASSPWTEEKEYF. The complete variable domain, with remaining parts taken from reference TRBV18 and TRBJ2-3, reads NAGVMQNPRHLVRRRGQEARLRCSPMKGHSHVYWYRQLPEEGLKFMVYLQKENIIDESGMPKERFSAEFPKEGPSILRIQQVVRGDSAAYFCASSPWTEEKEYFGPGTRLTVL.

This sequence joins TRBV28 and TRBJ2-4; possible D gene TRBD1, 6 bases. CDR3 length: 13 amino acids. The ends were cut back, 8 bases at V and 9 bases at J, with 17 bases in the middle. Germline V CDR1 and CDR2: MDHEN, SYDVKM. CDR3 protein: CASSIRGFAIQYF. The CDR3 nucleotides read TGTGCCAGCTCAATTAGGGGGTTCGCCATTCAGTACTTC.

This clonotype was detected only a few times. This chain uses TRBV5-1 with TRBJ2-3; D is unresolved. Trimming pared 6 bases from V and 3 bases from J, leaving 11 bases between. The CDR3 runs 13 residues. Per germline, CDR1 SGHRS and CDR2 YFSETQ. For the CDR3, the DNA is TGCGCCAGCACCTACGGCGATACAGATACGCAGTATTTT. It codes for CASTYGDTDTQYF.